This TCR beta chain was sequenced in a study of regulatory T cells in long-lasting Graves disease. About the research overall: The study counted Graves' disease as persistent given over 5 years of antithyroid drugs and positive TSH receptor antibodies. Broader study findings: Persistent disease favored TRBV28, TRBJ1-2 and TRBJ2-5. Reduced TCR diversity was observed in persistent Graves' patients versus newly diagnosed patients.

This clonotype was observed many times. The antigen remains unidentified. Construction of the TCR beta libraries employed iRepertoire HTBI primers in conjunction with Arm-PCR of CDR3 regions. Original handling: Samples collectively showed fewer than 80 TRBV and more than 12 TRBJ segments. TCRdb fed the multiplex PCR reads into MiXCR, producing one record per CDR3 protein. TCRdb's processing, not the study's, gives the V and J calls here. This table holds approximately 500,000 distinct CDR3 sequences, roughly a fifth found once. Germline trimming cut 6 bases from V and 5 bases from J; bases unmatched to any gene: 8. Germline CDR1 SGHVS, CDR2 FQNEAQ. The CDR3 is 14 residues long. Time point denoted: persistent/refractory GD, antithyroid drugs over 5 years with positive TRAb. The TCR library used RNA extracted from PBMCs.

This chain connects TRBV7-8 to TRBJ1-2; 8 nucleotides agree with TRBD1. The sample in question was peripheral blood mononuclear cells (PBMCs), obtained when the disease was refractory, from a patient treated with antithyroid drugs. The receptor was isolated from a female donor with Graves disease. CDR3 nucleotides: TGTGCCAGCAGTACAGGGGGGTGGGGGTATGGCTACACCTTC. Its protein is CASSTGGWGYGYTF.